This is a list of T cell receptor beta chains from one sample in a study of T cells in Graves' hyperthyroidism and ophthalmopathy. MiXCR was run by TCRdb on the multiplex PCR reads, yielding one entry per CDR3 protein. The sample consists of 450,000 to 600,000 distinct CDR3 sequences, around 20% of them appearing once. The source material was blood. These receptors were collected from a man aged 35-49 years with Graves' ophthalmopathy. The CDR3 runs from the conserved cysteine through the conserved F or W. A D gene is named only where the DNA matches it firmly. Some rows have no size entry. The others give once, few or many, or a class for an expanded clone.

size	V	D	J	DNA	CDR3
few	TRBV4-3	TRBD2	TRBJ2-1	TGCGCCAGCAGCCAATCTAGGGGGACTAGCGGGAGGTACAATGAGCAGTTCTTC	CASSQSRGTSGRYNEQFF
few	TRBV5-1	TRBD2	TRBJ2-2	TGCGCCAGCAGCGGTAGGACTAGCGGGAGGGCCAGAACCGGGGAGCTGTTTTTT	CASSGRTSGRARTGELFF
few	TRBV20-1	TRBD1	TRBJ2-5	TGCAGTGCTAGTGAGGGGACAGTTCAAGAGACCCAGTACTTC	CSASEGTVQETQYF
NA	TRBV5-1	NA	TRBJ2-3	TGCGCCAGCAGCTTGGATGGTGTTGTCACAGATACGCAGTATTTT	CASSLDGVVTDTQYF
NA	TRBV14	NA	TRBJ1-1	TGTGCCAGCAGCCATCTGGGAACTGTTAACACTGAAGCTTTCTTT	CASSHLGTVNTEAFF
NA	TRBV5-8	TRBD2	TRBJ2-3	TGTGCCAGCAGCCCTAGGGGACTAGCGGGACCCACAGATACGCAGTATTTT	CASSPRGLAGPTDTQYF
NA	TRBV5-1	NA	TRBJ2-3	TGCGCCAGCAGCCCGAGGGGGGGCGAACACACAGATACGCAGTATTTT	CASSPRGGEHTDTQYF
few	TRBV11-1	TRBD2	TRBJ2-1	TGTGCCAGCAGCTCCCGCACCGGGACTAGCGGGAGAGGGCATGAGCAGTTCTTC	CASSSRTGTSGRGHEQFF
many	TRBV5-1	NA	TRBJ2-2	TGCGCCAGCAGCCCACAGTCTAATCTGGGGGAGCTGTTTTTT	CASSPQSNLGELFF
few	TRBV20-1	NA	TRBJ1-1	TGCAGTGCTAGAGTACGGGGGTCCAGAGGCCCCACTGAAGCTTTCTTT	CSARVRGSRGPTEAFF
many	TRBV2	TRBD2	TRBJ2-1	TGTGCCAGCAGTGATATAGCGGGGGGGGGCACTGAGCAGTTCTTC	CASSDIAGGGTEQFF
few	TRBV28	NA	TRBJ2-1	TGTGCCAGCAGTTTATTACGGGCCTACAATGAGCAGTTCTTC	CASSLLRAYNEQFF
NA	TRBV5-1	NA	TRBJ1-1	TGCGCCAGCAGCTTTGGGGGATTCGACACTGAAGCTTTCTTT	CASSFGGFDTEAFF
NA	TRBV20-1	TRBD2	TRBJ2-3	TGCAGTGCTAGAGATTTAGGGACTAGCGGGAGTGGCACGCAGTATTTT	CSARDLGTSGSGTQYF
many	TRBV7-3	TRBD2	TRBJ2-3	TGTGCCAGCAGCTTAAGGGGCGGGAGGGCTGGAGATACGCAGTATTTT	CASSLRGGRAGDTQYF
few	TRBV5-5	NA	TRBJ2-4	TGTGCCAGCAGCCCCGGACTACAAGAGGGTCAGTACTTC	CASSPGLQEGQYF
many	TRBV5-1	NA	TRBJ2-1	TGCGCCAGCAGGGGACCTTCGCGGGAAACCGACAATGAGCAGTTCTTC	CASRGPSRETDNEQFF
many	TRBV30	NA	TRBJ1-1	TGTGCCTGGGCAGGAGGGAGCACTGAAGCTTTCTTT	CAWAGGSTEAFF
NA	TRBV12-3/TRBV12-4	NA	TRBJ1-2	TGTGCCAGCACCCGAGTGGGGGCGGGCCACACCTTC	CASTRVGAGHTF
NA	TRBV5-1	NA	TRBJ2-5	TGCGCCAGCAGCCACCTACAAGAGACCGAGAAGACCCAGTACTTC	CASSHLQETEKTQYF
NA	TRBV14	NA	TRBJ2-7	TGTGCCAGCAGCCAAGGGCGTGGTGGGTACTACGAGCAGTACTTC	CASSQGRGGYYEQYF
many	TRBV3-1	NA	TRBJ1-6	TGTGCCAGCAGCCAAGGTTTGATAGGGGCGAATTCACCCCTCCACTTT	CASSQGLIGANSPLHF
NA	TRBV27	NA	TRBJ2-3	TGTGCCAGCAGTTTATCAGTGGCAGATACGCAGTATTTT	CASSLSVADTQYF
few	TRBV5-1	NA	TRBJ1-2	TGCGCCAGCAGCTTGGTACAGGGAGGGGGTCATAACTATGGCTACACCTTC	CASSLVQGGGHNYGYTF
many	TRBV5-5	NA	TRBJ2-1	TGTGCCAGCAGCTTGACGGAAGGCTCCTACAATGAGCAGTTCTTC	CASSLTEGSYNEQFF